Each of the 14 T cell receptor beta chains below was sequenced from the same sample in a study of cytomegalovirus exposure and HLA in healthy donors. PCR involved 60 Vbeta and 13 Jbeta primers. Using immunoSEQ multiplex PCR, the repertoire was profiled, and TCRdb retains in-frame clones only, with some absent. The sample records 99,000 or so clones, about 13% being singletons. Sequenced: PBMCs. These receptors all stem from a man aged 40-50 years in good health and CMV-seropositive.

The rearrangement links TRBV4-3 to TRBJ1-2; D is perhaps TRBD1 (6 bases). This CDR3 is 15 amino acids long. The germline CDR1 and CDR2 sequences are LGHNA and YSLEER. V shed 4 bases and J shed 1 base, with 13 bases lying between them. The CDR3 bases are TGCGCCAGCAGCCCAAGGACAGCTTATAACTATGGCTACACCTTC. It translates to CASSPRTAYNYGYTF.

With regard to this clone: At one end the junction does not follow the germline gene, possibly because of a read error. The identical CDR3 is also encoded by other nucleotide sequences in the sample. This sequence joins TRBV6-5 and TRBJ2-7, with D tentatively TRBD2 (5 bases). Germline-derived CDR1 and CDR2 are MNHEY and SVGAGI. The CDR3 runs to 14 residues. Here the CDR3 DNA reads TGTGCCAGCAGTTATATGGGAGCGACGGACGAGCAGTACTTT. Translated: CASSYMGATDEQYF.

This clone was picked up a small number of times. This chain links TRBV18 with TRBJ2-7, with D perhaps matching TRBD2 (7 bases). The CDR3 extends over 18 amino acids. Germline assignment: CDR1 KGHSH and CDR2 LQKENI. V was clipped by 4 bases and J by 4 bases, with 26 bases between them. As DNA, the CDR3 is TGTGCCAGCTCACGGGCAGTCCCTCTTCGCGGGGGCGGTTACGAGCAGTACTTC. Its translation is CASSRAVPLRGGGYEQYF.

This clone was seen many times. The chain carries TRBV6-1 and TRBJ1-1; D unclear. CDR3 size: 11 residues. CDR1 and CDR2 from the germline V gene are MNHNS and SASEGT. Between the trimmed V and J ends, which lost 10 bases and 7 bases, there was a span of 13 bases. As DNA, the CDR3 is TGTGCCAACTCCTCTCCCCGTGAAGCTTTCTTT. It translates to CANSSPREAFF.

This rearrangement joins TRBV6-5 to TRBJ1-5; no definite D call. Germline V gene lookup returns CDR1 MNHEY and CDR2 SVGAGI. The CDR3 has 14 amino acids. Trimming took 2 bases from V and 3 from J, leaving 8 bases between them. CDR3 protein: CASSYGSNNQPQHF. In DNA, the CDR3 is TGTGCCAGCAGTTACGGCTCCAACAATCAGCCCCAGCATTTT.

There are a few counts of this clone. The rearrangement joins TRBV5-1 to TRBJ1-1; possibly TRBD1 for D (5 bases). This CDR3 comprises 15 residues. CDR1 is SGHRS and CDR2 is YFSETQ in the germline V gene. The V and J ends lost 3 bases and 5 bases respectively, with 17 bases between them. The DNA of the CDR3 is TGCGCCAGCAGCTCGGCAGGGCTGATTGGTACTGAAGCTTTCTTT. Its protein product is CASSSAGLIGTEAFF.

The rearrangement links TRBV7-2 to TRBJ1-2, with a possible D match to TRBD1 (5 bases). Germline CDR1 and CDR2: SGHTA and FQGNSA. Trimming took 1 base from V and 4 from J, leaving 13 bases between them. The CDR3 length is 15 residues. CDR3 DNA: TGTGCCAGCAGCTTAGGGACATCTCCTGGCTATGGCTACACCTTC. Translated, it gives CASSLGTSPGYGYTF.

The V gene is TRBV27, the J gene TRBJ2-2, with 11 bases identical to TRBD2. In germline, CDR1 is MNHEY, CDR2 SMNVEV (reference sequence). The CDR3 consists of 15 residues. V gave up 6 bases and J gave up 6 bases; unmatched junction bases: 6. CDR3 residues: CASRVAGGPPGELFF. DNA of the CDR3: TGTGCCAGCAGAGTAGCGGGAGGGCCTCCCGGGGAGCTGTTTTTT.

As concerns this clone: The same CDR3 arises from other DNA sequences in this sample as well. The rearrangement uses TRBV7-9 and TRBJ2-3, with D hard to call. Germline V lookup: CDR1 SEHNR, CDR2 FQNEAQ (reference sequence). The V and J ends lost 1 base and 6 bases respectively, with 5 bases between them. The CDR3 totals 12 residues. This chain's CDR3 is CASSLVRDTQYF. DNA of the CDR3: TGTGCCAGCAGCTTAGTGAGGGATACGCAGTATTTT. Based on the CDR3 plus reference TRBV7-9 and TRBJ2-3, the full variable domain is DTGVSQNPRHKITKRGQNVTFRCDPISEHNRLYWYRQTLGQGPEFLTYFQNEAQLEKSRLLSDRFSAERPKGSFSTLEIQRTEQGDSAMYLCASSLVRDTQYFGPGTRLTVL.

In DNA form, the CDR3 reads TGCGCCTCCAGCTTCAGCGCGGGAGGACCAGATACGCAGTATTTT. Translating it yields CASSFSAGGPDTQYF. The chain combines TRBV5-1 with TRBJ2-3, with 8 bases lining up with TRBD2. In germline, CDR1 is SGHRS, CDR2 YFSETQ. The V and J ends lost 10 bases and 4 bases, in that order; junction bases with no gene match: 14. CDR3 length: 15 amino acids.

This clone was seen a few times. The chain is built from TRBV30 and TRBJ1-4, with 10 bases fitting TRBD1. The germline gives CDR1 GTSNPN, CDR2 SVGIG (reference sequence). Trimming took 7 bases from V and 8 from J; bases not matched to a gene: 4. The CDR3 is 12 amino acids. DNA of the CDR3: TGTGCCTACCGACAGGGGGCAGAAAAACTGTTTTTT. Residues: CAYRQGAEKLFF.

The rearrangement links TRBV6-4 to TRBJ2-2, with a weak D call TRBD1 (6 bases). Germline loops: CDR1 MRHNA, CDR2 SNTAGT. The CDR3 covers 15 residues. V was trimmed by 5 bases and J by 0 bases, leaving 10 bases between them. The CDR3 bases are TGTGCCAGCAGTCCTGACAGGACGAACACCGGGGAGCTGTTTTTT. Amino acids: CASSPDRTNTGELFF.

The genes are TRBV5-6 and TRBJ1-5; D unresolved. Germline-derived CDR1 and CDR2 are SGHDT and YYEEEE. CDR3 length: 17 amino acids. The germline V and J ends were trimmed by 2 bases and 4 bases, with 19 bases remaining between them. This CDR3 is CASSLYGVSGPNQPQHF. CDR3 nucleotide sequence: TGTGCCAGCAGCTTATACGGGGTAAGCGGTCCGAATCAGCCCCAGCATTTT. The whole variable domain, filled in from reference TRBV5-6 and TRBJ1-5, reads DAGVTQSPTHLIKTRGQQVTLRCSPKSGHDTVSWYQQALGQGPQFIFQYYEEEERQRGNFPDRFSGHQFPNYSSELNVNALLLGDSALYLCASSLYGVSGPNQPQHFGDGTRLSIL.

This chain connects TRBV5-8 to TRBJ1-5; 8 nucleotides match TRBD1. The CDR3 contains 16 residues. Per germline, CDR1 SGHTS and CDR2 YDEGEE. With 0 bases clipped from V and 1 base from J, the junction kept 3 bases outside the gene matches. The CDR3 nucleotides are TGTGCCAGCAGCTTGGTACAGGGGGTGAGCAATCAGCCCCAGCATTTT. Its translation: CASSLVQGVSNQPQHF.